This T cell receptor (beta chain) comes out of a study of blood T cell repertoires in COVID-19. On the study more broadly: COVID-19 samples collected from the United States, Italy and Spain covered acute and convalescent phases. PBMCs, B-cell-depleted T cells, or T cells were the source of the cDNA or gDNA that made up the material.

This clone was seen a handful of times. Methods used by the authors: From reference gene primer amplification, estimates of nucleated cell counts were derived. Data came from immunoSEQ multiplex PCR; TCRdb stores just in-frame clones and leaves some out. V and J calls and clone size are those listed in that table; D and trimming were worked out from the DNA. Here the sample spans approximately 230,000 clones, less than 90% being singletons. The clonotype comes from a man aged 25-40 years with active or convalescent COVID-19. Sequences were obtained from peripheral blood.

As DNA, the CDR3 is TGCGCCACCCTAGGGGGGACAGCAAATTCACCCCTCCACTTT. Its translation: CATLGGTANSPLHF. The chain employs TRBV10-2 and TRBJ1-6, with 7 positions matching TRBD1. The junction had 10 bases not matched to a gene; V was cut back by 10 bases and J by 7 bases. The CDR3 loop spans 14 amino acids. Germline V gene sequence: CDR1 WSHSY, CDR2 SAAADI.